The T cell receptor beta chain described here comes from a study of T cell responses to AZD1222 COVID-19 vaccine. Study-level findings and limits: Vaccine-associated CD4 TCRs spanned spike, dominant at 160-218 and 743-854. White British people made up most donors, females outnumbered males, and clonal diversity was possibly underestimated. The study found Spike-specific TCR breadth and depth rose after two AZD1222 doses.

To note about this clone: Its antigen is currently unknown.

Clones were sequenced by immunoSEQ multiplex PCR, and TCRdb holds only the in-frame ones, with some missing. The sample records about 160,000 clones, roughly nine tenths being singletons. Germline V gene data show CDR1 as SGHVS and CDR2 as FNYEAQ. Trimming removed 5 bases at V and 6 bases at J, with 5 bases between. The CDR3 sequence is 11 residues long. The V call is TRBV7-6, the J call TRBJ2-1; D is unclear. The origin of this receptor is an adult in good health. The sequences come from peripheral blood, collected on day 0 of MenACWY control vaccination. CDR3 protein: CASSPANEQFF. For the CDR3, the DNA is TGTGCCAGCAGCCCCGCCAATGAGCAGTTCTTC.